The T cell receptor (beta chain) described here comes from a study of T-cell memory formation after mild COVID-19. Germline values: CDR1 SGHTA, CDR2 FQGNSA. The CDR3 covers 15 residues. V was shortened by 6 bases and J by 9 bases, with 23 bases between the two germline ends. TCRdb redid the calling of the 5' RACE reads with MiXCR, one entry per CDR3 protein. The data hold around 320,000 distinct CDR3 sequences, with roughly a fifth observed a single time. This clonotype was seen only a few times. Sample: PBMCs or a T cell subset sorted from them (not recorded which). The sequence derives from a man between 18 and 35 years old who had mild COVID-19 (a few samples of this study predate the infection). Cell type and time point are not known. The chain has TRBV7-2 and TRBJ2-5; D might be TRBD2 (6 bases). CDR3 loop: CASRGRGTALGAQYF. CDR3 DNA: TGTGCCAGCAGGGGCCGCGGGACTGCACTCGGGGCCCAGTACTTC. The whole variable domain, filled in from reference TRBV7-2 and TRBJ2-5, reads GAGVSQSPSNKVTEKGKDVELRCDPISGHTALYWYRQSLGQGLEFLIYFQGNSAPDKSGLPSDRFSAERTGGSVSTLTIQRTQQEDSAVYLCASRGRGTALGAQYFGPGTRLLVL.